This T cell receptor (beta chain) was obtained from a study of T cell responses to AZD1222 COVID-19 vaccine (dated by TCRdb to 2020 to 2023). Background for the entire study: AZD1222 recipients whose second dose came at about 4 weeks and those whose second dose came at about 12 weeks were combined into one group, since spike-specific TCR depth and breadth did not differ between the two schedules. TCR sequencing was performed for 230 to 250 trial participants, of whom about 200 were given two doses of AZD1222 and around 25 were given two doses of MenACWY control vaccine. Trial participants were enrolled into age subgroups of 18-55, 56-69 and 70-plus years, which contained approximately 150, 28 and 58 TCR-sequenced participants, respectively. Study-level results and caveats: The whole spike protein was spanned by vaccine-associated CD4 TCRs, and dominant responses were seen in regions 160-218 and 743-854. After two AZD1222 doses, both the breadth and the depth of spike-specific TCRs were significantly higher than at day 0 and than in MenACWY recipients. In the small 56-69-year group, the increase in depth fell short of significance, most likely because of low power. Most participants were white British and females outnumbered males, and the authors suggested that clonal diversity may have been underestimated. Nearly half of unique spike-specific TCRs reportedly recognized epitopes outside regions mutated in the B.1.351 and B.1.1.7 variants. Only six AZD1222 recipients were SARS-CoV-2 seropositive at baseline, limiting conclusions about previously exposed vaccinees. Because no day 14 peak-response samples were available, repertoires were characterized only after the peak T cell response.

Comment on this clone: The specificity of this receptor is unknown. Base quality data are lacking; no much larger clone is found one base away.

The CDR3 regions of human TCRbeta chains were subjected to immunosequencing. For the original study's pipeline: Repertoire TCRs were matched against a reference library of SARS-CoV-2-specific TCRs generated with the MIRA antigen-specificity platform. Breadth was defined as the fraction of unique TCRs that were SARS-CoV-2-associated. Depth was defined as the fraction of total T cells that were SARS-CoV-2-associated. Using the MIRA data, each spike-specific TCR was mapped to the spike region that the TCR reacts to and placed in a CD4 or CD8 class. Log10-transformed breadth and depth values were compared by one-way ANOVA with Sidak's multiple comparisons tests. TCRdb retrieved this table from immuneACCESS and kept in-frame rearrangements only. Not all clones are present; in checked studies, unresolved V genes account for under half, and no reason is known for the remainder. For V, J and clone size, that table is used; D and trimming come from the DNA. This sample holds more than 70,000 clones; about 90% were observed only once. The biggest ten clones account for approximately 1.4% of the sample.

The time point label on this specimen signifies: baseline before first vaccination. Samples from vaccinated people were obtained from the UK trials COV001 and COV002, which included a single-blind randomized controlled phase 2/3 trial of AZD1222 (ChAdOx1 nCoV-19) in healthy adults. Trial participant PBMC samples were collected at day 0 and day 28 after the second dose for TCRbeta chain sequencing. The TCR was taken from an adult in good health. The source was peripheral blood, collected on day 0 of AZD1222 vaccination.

The CDR3 is CASSHPGRDSGANVLTF. The DNA is as follows: TGTGCCAGCAGCCACCCGGGACGGGACTCTGGGGCCAACGTCCTGACTTTC. Here the chain combines TRBV3-1 (or the pseudogene TRBV3-2) and TRBJ2-6; the D region may be TRBD1 or TRBD2, each matching 5 bases equally. The CDR1 and CDR2 encoded by the germline V gene (reference sequence) are LGHDT and YNNKEL. Trimming costs V 3 bases and J 0 bases, and their ends lie 12 bases apart. The CDR3 spans 17 residues, from the cysteine through the phenylalanine. Just CDR3 DNA is preserved here, 51 bases in frame from base 1.